Here is one TCR beta chain with its context. Its specificity is unknown. Generated by immunoSEQ multiplex PCR, the TCRdb table keeps only in-frame clones and is missing some. The sample has under 40,000 clones; 65% to 80% are singletons. The entry originates in a study of OX40 agonist ivuxolimab in advanced cancers. Looking at the study overall: Prior therapy, whether anti-PD-1, anti-PD-L1 or anti-CTLA-4, was allowed, and about 40% had some.

Study outcomes and limitations: Researchers report that CD8+ T cells had, on average, more expanded clones than CD4+.

Trimming stripped 2 bases from V and 1 base from J, with 6 bases between. Germline CDR1 GTSNPN, CDR2 SVGIG (reference sequence). CDR3 size: 12 residues. Systemic immunosuppression or a history of autoimmune disease excluded patients. The specimen was CD4+ or CD8+ T cells sorted from blood, collected in a trial of the OX40 agonist ivuxolimab. This chain uses TRBV30 with TRBJ2-7; D is undetermined. This sequence was found in an adult with an advanced solid tumor such as melanoma, head and neck, liver or kidney cancer. The CDR3 DNA follows: TGTGCCTGGAGTATAAGGTCCTACGAGCAGTACTTC. Translation: CAWSIRSYEQYF. Using reference TRBV30 and TRBJ2-7 for the parts outside the CDR3, the full variable domain is SQTIHQWPATLVQPVGSPLSLECTVEGTSNPNLYWYRQAAGRGLQLLFYSVGIGQISSEVPQNLSASRPQDRQFILSSKKLLLSDSGFYLCAWSIRSYEQYFGPGTRLTVT.